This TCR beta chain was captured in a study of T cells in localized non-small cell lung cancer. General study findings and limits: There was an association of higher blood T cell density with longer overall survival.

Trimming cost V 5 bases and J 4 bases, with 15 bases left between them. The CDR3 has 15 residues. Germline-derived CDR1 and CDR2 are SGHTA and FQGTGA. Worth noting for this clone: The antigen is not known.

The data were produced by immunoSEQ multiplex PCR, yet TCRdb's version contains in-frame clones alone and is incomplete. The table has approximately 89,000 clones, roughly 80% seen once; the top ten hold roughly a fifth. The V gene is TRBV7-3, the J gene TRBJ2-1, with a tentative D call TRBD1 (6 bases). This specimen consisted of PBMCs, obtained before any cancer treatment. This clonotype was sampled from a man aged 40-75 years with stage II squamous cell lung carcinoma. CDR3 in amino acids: CASSTTGSTYNEQFF. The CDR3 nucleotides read TGTGCCAGCAGCACGACAGGTTCAACTTACAATGAGCAGTTCTTC.